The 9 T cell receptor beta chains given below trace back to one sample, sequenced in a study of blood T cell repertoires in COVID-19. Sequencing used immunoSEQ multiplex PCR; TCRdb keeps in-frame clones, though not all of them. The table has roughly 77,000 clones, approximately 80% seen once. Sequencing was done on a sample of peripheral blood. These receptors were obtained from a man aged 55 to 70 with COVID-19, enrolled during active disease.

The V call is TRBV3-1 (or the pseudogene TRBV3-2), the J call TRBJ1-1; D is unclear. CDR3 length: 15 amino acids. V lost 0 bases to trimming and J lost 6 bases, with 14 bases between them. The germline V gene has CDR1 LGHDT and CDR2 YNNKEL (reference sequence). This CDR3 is CASSQDGGGKPEAFF. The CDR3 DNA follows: TGTGCCAGCAGCCAAGACGGCGGAGGAAAGCCTGAAGCTTTCTTT.

The CDR3 bases are TGTGCCAGCAGCGGAGGGACTTCCTACGAGCAGTACTTC. Translation gives CASSGGTSYEQYF. The V call is TRBV11-2, the J call TRBJ2-7, with D tentatively TRBD2 (6 bases). CDR1 SGHAT and CDR2 FQNNGV come from the germline V gene. The CDR3 has 13 amino acids. With 5 bases removed from V and 1 base from J, the gap between germline ends came to 9 bases.

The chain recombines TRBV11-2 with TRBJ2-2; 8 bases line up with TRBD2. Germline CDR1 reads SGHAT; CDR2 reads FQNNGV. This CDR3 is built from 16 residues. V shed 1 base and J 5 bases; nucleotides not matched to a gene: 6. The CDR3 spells CASSLAPGGRTGELFF. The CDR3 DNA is TGTGCCAGCAGCTTAGCGCCGGGGGGGCGAACCGGGGAGCTGTTTTTT.

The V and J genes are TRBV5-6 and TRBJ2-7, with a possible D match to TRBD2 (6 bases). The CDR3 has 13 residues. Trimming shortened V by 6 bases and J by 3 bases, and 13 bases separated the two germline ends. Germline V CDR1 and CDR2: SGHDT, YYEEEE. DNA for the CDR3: TGTGCCAGCACGCGGGACTCCCGCTACGAGCAGTACTTC. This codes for CASTRDSRYEQYF.

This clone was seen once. The DNA of the CDR3 is TGCGCCAGCAGCATCGACGGACAGGATTTATACGAGCAGTACTTC. The encoded protein is CASSIDGQDLYEQYF. The rearrangement uses TRBV5-1 and TRBJ2-7; TRBD1 matches 7 bases. The CDR3 spans 15 residues. In germline, CDR1 is SGHRS, CDR2 YFSETQ. V lost 4 bases, J lost 4 bases, and 11 bases stayed unmatched. The entire variable domain, with the rest obtained from reference TRBV5-1 and TRBJ2-7, is as follows: KAGVTQTPRYLIKTRGQQVTLSCSPISGHRSVSWYQQTPGQGLQFLFEYFSETQRNKGNFPGRFSGRQFSNSRSEMNVSTLELGDSALYLCASSIDGQDLYEQYFGPGTRLTVT.

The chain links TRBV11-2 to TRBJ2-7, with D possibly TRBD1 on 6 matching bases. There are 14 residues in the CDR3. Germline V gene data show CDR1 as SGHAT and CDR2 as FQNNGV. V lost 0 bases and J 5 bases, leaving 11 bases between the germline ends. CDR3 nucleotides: TGTGCCAGCAGCTTAGACAGGGGAGTCGACGAGCAGTACTTC. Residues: CASSLDRGVDEQYF.

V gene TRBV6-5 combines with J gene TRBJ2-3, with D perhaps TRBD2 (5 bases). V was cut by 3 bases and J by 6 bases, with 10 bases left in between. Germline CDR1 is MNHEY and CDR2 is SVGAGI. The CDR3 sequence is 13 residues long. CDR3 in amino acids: CASSYEPGDTQYF. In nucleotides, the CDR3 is TGTGCCAGCAGTTATGAGCCGGGGGATACGCAGTATTTT.

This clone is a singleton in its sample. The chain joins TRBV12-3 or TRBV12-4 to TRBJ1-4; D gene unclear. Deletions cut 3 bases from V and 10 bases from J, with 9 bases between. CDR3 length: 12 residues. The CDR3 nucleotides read TGTGCCAGCAGTTTCGGGGTTGCAAAACTGTTTTTT. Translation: CASSFGVAKLFF.

Written as DNA, the CDR3 is TGCGCCAGCAGCTATACAGGGGGCAGCCAGCCCCAGCATTTT. Its translation: CASSYTGGSQPQHF. V is TRBV5-1 and J is TRBJ1-5; TRBD1 aligns across 9 bases. V shed 3 bases and J 7 bases; nucleotides not matched to a gene: 5. The germline V gene encodes CDR1 SGHRS and CDR2 YFSETQ. The CDR3 runs 14 residues.